This TCR beta chain was observed in a study of T cell clones after liver transplantation. Study details: TCRbeta sequencing after a pre-transplant mixed lymphocyte reaction identified graft-donor-reactive clones, later tracked in post-transplant blood. Until 12-24 months post-transplant, subjects got standard immunosuppression and no induction. Whole-study results and caveats: Post-transplant time points were not standardized, so conclusions are preliminary.

Remarks on this clone: Its antigen is currently unknown.

The assay was immunoSEQ multiplex PCR, and TCRdb's table has in-frame clones only and misses some. This sample has roughly 100,000 clones, with about 86% found just once. Material: CD4+ T cells from blood, obtained approximately 43 months after liver transplant. The receptor comes from a human patient who received a liver transplant. The graft donor may have contributed some T cells.

This CDR3 reads CASRGGGDYYGYTF. As DNA, the CDR3 is TGTGCCAGCAGGGGGGGAGGGGACTATTATGGCTACACCTTC. The chain links TRBV6-6 to TRBJ1-2; TRBD1 is a possible D gene (5 bases). Trimming cost V 6 bases and J 5 bases, with 16 bases left between them. The CDR3 spans 14 residues. Germline CDR1 and CDR2: MNHNY and SVGAGI (reference sequence).